This TCR beta chain is drawn from a study of chemoradiotherapy in HPV16-positive cancers. Notes on this clone: Its antigen is unknown.

Repertoires were sampled repeatedly during chemoradiotherapy. The study's findings and limits: Only a couple of HPV16-positive patients supplied the functional HPV-specificity definition. Candidate HPV-specific clones and E7-related TCR motifs grew in tumor during treatment. Better recurrence-free survival went with HPV-responsive T-cell expansion in HPV16-positive patients.

The CDR3 sequence is 14 residues long. Germline values: CDR1 SGHAT, CDR2 FQNNGV. V lost 0 bases, J lost 2 bases, and 1 base stayed unmatched. Sequenced by immunoSEQ multiplex PCR; TCRdb stores in-frame clones only, minus some. The repertoire includes approximately 10,000 clones, 78% of them detected once, and about 2.1% sits in the top ten. This sequence joins TRBV11-2 and TRBJ2-7; 7 bases fit TRBD2. Sampling was conducted from a patient who underwent chemoradiotherapy. This TCR was recovered from a human donor with HPV-associated anogenital cancer. CDR3 in amino acids: CASSLDGLAYEQYF. CDR3 nucleotide sequence: TGTGCCAGCAGCTTAGACGGACTAGCCTACGAGCAGTACTTC.